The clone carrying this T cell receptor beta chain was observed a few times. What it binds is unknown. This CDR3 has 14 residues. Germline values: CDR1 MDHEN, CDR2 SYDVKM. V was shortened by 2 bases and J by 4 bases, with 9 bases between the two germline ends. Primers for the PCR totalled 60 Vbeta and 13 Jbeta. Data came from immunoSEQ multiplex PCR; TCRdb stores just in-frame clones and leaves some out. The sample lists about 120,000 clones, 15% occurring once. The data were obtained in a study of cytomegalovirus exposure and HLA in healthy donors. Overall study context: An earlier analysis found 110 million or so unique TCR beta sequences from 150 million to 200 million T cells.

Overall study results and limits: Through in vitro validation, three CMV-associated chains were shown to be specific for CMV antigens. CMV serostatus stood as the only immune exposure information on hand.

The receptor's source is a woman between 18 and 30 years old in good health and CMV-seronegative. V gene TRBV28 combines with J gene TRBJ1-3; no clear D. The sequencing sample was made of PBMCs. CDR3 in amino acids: CASSLPGKGNTIYF. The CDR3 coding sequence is TGTGCCAGCAGTTTACCAGGAAAGGGAAACACCATATATTTT. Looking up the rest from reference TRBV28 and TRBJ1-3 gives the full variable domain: DVKVTQSSRYLVKRTGEKVFLECVQDMDHENMFWYRQDPGLGLRLIYFSYDVKMKEKGDIPEGYSVSREKKERFSLILESASTNQTSMYLCASSLPGKGNTIYFGEGSWLTVV.